This TCR beta chain was recorded in a study of cytomegalovirus exposure and HLA in healthy donors. The table lists this clone with a few counts. What it recognizes is unknown. 60 Vbeta and 13 Jbeta primers were used in PCR. TCRdb's table, derived via immunoSEQ multiplex PCR, lists solely in-frame clones and lacks some. There are some 130,000 clones in the sample; around 77% occur only once, and around 4% lies in the top ten. Study observations and caveats: At a 0.05 false discovery rate, a later analysis found some 18,000 TCR beta sequences to be associated with HLA alleles. About 87% or about 30% of the time was how often most TCR beta V segments were productive, according to an earlier analysis.

CDR3 length equals 14 residues. In germline, CDR1 is SQVTM, CDR2 ANQGSEA. With 5 bases removed from V and 12 bases from J, the gap between germline ends came to 23 bases. The V gene is TRBV29-1, the J gene TRBJ2-4; the D gene is possibly TRBD1 (6 bases). Sequencing was carried out using PBMCs. The sequence was obtained from a male donor in good health and CMV-seropositive. CDR3 bases: TGCAGCGTTCGATCGCAGGCGGTGTCGGACAGTCAGTACTTC. Amino acids: CSVRSQAVSDSQYF.